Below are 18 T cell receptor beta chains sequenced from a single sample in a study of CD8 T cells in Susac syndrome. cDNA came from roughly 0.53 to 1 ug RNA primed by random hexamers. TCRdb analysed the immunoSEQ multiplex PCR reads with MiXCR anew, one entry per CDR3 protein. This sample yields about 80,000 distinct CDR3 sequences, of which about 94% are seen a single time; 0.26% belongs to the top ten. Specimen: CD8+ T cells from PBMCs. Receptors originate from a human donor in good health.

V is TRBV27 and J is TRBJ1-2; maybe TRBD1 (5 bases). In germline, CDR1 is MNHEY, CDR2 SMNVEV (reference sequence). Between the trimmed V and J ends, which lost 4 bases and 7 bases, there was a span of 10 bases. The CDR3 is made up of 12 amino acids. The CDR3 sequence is CASSSPGFGYTF. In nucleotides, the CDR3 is TGTGCCAGCAGTTCCCCAGGGTTTGGCTACACCTTC.

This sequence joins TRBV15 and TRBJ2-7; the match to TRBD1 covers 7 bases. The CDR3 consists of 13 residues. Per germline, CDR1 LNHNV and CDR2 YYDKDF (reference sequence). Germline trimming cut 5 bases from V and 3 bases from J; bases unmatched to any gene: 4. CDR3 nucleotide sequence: TGTGCCACCAGCGGGACAGCGTACTACGAGCAGTACTTC. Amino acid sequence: CATSGTAYYEQYF.

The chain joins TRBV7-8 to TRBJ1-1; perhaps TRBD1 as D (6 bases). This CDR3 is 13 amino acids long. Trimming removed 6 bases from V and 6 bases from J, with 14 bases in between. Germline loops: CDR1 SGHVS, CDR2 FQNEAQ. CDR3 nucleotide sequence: TGTGCCAGCAGAGTAACAGGGCTCGCTGAAGCTTTCTTT. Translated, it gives CASRVTGLAEAFF.

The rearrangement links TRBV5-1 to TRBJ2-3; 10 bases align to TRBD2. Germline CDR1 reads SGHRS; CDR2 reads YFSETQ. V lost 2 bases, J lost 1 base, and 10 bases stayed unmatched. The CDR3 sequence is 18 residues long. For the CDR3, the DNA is TGCGCCAGCAGCTTTGGGACTAGCGAGAGTATCCGCACAGATACGCAGTATTTT. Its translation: CASSFGTSESIRTDTQYF.

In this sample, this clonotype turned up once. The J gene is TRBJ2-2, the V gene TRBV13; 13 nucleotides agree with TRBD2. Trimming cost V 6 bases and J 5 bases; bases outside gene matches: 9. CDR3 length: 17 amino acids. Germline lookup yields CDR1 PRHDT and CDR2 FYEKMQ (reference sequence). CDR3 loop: CASRNYGLAGETGELFF. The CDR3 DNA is TGTGCCAGCAGAAACTACGGACTAGCGGGAGAGACCGGGGAGCTGTTTTTT.

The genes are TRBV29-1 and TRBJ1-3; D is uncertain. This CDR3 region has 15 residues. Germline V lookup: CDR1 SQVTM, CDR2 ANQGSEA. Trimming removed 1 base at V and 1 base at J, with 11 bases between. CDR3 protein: CSVEGYGKSGNTIYF. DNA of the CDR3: TGCAGCGTTGAAGGGTACGGAAAGTCTGGAAACACCATATATTTT. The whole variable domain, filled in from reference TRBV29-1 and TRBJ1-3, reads SAVISQKPSRDICQRGTSLTIQCQVDSQVTMMFWYRQQPGQSLTLIATANQGSEATYESGFVIDKFPISRPNLTFSTLTVSNMSPEDSSIYLCSVEGYGKSGNTIYFGEGSWLTVV.

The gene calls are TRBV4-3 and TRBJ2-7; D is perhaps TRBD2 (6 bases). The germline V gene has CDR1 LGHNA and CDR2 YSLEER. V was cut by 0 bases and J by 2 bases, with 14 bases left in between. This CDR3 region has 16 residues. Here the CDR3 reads CASSQDPAGPTYEQYF. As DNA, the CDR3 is TGCGCCAGCAGCCAAGATCCGGCGGGGCCAACCTACGAGCAGTACTTC.

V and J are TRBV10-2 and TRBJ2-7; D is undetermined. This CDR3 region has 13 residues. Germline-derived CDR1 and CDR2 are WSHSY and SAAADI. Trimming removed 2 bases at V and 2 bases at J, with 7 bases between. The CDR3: CASSEGIPYEQYV. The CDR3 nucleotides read TGCGCCAGCAGTGAGGGGATTCCCTACGAGCAGTACGTC.

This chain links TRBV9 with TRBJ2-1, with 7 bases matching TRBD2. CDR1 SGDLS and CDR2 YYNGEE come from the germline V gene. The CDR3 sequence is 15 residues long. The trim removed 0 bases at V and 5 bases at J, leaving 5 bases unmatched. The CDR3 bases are TGTGCCAGCAGCGTAGGCGCGGGGGTCAACAATGAGCAGTTCTTC. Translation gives CASSVGAGVNNEQFF.

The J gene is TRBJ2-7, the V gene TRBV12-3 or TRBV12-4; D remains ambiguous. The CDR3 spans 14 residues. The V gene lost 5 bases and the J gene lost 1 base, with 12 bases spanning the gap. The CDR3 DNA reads TGTGCCAGCAGTCTGCTAGGAGTTTCCTACGAGCAGTACTTC. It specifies CASSLLGVSYEQYF.

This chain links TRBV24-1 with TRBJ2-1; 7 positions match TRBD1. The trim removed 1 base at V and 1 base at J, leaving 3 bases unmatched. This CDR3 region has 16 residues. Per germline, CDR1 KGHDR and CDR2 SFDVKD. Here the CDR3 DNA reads TGTGCCACCAGTGATTTAGACAGGGCATCCTACAATGAGCAGTTCTTC. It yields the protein CATSDLDRASYNEQFF.

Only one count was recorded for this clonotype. The CDR3 nucleotides are TGTGCCAGCAGCAATTGGGACAGCACAGATACGCAGTATTTT. It translates to CASSNWDSTDTQYF. The chain links TRBV9 to TRBJ2-3; D is tentatively TRBD1 or TRBD2 (5 bases each). The CDR3 is made up of 14 amino acids. Germline assignment: CDR1 SGDLS and CDR2 YYNGEE. Trimming pared 4 bases from V and 0 bases from J, leaving 9 bases between. The variable domain in full, completed from reference TRBV9 and TRBJ2-3, reads DSGVTQTPKHLITATGQRVTLRCSPRSGDLSVYWYQQSLDQGLQFLIQYYNGEERAKGNILERFSAQQFPDLHSELNLSSLELGDSALYFCASSNWDSTDTQYFGPGTRLTVL.

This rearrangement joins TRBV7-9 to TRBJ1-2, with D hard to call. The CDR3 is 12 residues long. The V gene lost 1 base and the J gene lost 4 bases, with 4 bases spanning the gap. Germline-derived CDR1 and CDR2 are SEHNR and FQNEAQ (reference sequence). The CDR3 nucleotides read TGTGCCAGCAGCTTAGATATCTATGGCTACACCTTC. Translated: CASSLDIYGYTF.

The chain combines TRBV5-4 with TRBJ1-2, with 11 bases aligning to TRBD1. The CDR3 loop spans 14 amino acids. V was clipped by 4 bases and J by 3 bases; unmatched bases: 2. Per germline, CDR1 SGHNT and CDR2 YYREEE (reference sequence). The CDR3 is CASSLDRGHYGYTF. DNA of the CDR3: TGTGCCAGCAGCCTGGACAGGGGGCACTATGGCTACACCTTC.

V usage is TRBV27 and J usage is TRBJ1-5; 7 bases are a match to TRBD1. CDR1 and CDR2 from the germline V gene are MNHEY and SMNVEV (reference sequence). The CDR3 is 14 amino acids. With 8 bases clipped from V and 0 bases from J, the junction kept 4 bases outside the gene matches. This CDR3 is CASRTGDSNQPQHF. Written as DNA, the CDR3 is TGTGCCAGCCGAACAGGGGATAGCAATCAGCCCCAGCATTTT.

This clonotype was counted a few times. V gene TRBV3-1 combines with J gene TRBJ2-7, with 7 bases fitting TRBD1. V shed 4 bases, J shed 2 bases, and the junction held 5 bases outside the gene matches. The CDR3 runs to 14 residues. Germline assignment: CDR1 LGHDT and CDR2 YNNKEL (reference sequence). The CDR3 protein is CASSPRQGTYEQYF. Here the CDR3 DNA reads TGTGCCAGCAGCCCGCGACAGGGTACCTACGAGCAGTACTTC.

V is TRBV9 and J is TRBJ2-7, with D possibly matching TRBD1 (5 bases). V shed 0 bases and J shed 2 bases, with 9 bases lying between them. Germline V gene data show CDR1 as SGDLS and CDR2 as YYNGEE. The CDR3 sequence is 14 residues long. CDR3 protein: CASSVGTTPYEQYF. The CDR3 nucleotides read TGTGCCAGCAGCGTAGGGACAACTCCCTACGAGCAGTACTTC.

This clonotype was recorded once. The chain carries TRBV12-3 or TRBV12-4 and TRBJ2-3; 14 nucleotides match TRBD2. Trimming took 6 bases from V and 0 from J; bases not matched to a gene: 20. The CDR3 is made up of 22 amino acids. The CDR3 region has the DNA TGTGCCAGCAGCGTAAAAGGGAATATGGGACTAGCGGGAGTAGGGAGCACAGATACGCAGTATTTT. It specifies CASSVKGNMGLAGVGSTDTQYF.